This T cell receptor beta chain originates from a study of graft-versus-host responses after intestinal transplantation. About the research overall: Each of the recipients got a multivisceral, liver-intestinal, or isolated intestinal transplant. Following induction with anti-thymocyte globulin, all recipients were given tacrolimus and steroids for three to four years. General study points: GvH clones appeared in recipient marrow, some first in ileum or blood.

Germline values: CDR1 LNHDA, CDR2 SQIVND (reference sequence). With 8 bases removed from V and 4 bases from J, the gap between germline ends came to 15 bases. The CDR3 is 14 amino acids. This clone was found a few times. Its cognate antigen is unknown. Produced via immunoSEQ multiplex PCR; TCRdb's table is partial and in-frame only. The sample gives more than 65,000 clones, over 75% of which show up once; approximately 0.39% is in the top ten. This rearrangement joins TRBV19 to TRBJ2-1, with D possibly being TRBD1 (5 bases). This receptor was taken from a human donor who was the organ donor for an intestinal transplant. This material consisted of unstimulated CD4+ T cells sorted from spleen or lymph node cells, taken before transplant. This chain's CDR3 is CASVSQDRYNEQFF. In DNA form, the CDR3 reads TGTGCCAGTGTTTCGCAAGACAGATACAATGAGCAGTTCTTC.